The entry below describes one T cell receptor (beta chain). Germline V gives CDR1 SEHNR, CDR2 FQNEAQ (reference sequence). V was clipped by 11 bases and J by 4 bases; unmatched bases: 7. This CDR3 has 12 amino acids. Assay: immunoSEQ multiplex PCR; the TCRdb copy retains only in-frame clones and omits some. The sample holds fewer than 200,000 clones, roughly 84% seen once. The sample belongs to a study of blood T cell repertoires in COVID-19. Turning to the study itself: COVID-19 samples from acute and convalescent phases originated in the United States, Italy and Spain. Sample material is recorded as cDNA or gDNA derived from T cells, B-cell-depleted T cells, or PBMCs.

Sample: peripheral blood. This chain joins TRBV7-9 and TRBJ1-1, with TRBD1 identical over 7 bases. This clonotype was obtained from a woman aged 55-69 years with COVID-19, enrolled during active disease. The CDR3 sequence is CAGRQGGTEAFF. The CDR3 bases are TGTGCCGGCCGACAGGGAGGCACTGAAGCTTTCTTT.